What follows are 20 T cell receptor beta chains derived from one specimen sequenced in a study of T cell responses to AZD1222 COVID-19 vaccine. Libraries were prepared by immunoSEQ multiplex PCR; TCRdb keeps only in-frame clonotypes and omits some of them. The table shows more than 100,000 clones, with about 87% occurring only once. Specimen: peripheral blood, collected on day 0 of AZD1222 vaccination. The receptors were sampled from an adult in good health.

The chain is built from TRBV18 and TRBJ1-1; TRBD1 might be the D (5 bases). With 1 base removed from V and 1 base from J, the gap between germline ends came to 10 bases. The CDR3 has 15 amino acids. Germline V gene sequence: CDR1 KGHSH, CDR2 LQKENI. Here the CDR3 reads CASSPRGLTNTEAFF. As DNA, the CDR3 is TGTGCCAGCTCACCACGGGGACTTACGAACACTGAAGCTTTCTTT.

This clone was detected only a few times. The chain recombines TRBV7-6 with TRBJ2-7, with TRBD1 as a possible D gene (6 bases). V was trimmed by 2 bases and J by 2 bases, leaving 10 bases between them. The CDR3 totals 14 residues. Germline-derived CDR1 and CDR2 are SGHVS and FNYEAQ. The CDR3 here is CASSLTGPTYEQYF. The CDR3 DNA reads TGTGCCAGCAGCTTAACAGGGCCCACCTACGAGCAGTACTTC.

The chain carries TRBV5-1 and TRBJ1-1; TRBD1 might be the D (6 bases). Germline V gives CDR1 SGHRS, CDR2 YFSETQ. Deletions cut 4 bases from V and 6 bases from J, with 13 bases between. This CDR3 has 13 residues. Written as DNA, the CDR3 is TGCGCCAGCAGCATACGACAGGAGGCTGAAGCTTTCTTT. Translating it yields CASSIRQEAEAFF.

The CDR3: CASSLVAGTGELFF. In DNA form, the CDR3 reads TGTGCCAGCAGCTTAGTAGCGGGGACCGGGGAGCTGTTTTTT. V usage is TRBV7-2 and J usage is TRBJ2-2; 8 nucleotides line up with TRBD2. The CDR3 is made up of 14 amino acids. The germline V gene has CDR1 SGHTA and CDR2 FQGNSA. V lost 1 base, J lost 5 bases, and 0 bases stayed unmatched.

The rearrangement uses TRBV7-2 and TRBJ2-3; D possibly corresponds to TRBD2 (6 bases). CDR1 and CDR2 from the germline V gene are SGHTA and FQGNSA. CDR3 length equals 17 residues. V was shortened by 1 base and J by 0 bases, with 14 bases between the two germline ends. CDR3 bases: TGTGCCAGCAGCTTAGAGCGGCTAGCGTTTAGCACAGATACGCAGTATTTT. Translation: CASSLERLAFSTDTQYF.

V gene TRBV6-5 combines with J gene TRBJ1-1; D uncertain. CDR3 length: 10 amino acids. The germline CDR1 and CDR2 sequences are MNHEY and SVGAGI. The ends were cut back, 8 bases at V and 3 bases at J, with 4 bases in the middle. DNA for the CDR3: TGTGCCAGCGGGGACACTGAAGCTTTCTTT. It encodes CASGDTEAFF.

V usage is TRBV12-5 and J usage is TRBJ1-5, with 8 bases that match TRBD1. The CDR3 runs 14 residues. J gave up 7 bases and V 5 bases, and 7 bases lay outside the gene matches. Germline values: CDR1 LGHNT, CDR2 FRNRAP. The CDR3 coding sequence is TGTGCTAGTGGTACGACAGGGGCGAGGCAGCCCCAGCATTTT. Translated, it gives CASGTTGARQPQHF. Complete variable domain (other parts from reference TRBV12-5 and TRBJ1-5): DARVTQTPRHKVTEMGQEVTMRCQPILGHNTVFWYRQTMMQGLELLAYFRNRAPLDDSGMPKDRFSAEMPDATLATLKIQPSEPRDSAVYFCASGTTGARQPQHFGDGTRLSIL.

The chain recombines TRBV6-5 with TRBJ2-7; 12 bases are a match to TRBD1. V shed 0 bases, J shed 5 bases, and the junction held 2 bases outside the gene matches. CDR3 length: 15 residues. Germline-derived CDR1 and CDR2 are MNHEY and SVGAGI. The CDR3 sequence: CASSYSGQGANEQYF. CDR3 DNA sequence: TGTGCCAGCAGTTACTCGGGACAGGGGGCTAACGAGCAGTACTTC.

The chain has TRBV6-6 and TRBJ2-3; 11 nucleotides align to TRBD2. Trimming took 4 bases from V and 4 from J; bases not matched to a gene: 4. Germline CDR1 MNHNY, CDR2 SVGAGI (reference sequence). There are 15 residues in the CDR3. CDR3 sequence reads: CASSSTSGVPDTQYF. Here the CDR3 DNA reads TGTGCCAGCAGTTCGACTAGCGGGGTGCCAGATACGCAGTATTTT.

The chain has TRBV5-1 and TRBJ1-3; unclear D gene. With 0 bases removed from V and 0 bases from J, the gap between germline ends came to 7 bases. The CDR3 length is 15 residues. The germline V gene encodes CDR1 SGHRS and CDR2 YFSETQ. The CDR3 sequence is CASSLDGDSGNTIYF. The CDR3, as DNA: TGCGCCAGCAGCTTGGACGGTGACTCTGGAAACACCATATATTTT.

The J gene is TRBJ1-5, the V gene TRBV27; 10 positions agree with TRBD1. Losses at the gene ends were 6 bases for V and 4 bases for J; bases not matched to a gene: 3. This CDR3 spans 14 amino acids. The germline CDR1 and CDR2 sequences are MNHEY and SMNVEV (reference sequence). The CDR3 DNA reads TGTGCCAGCAGATGGACAGGGGGGAATCAGCCCCAGCATTTT. It specifies CASRWTGGNQPQHF.

The chain is built from TRBV19 and TRBJ1-1, with 9 bases that match TRBD1. Germline assignment: CDR1 LNHDA and CDR2 SQIVND (reference sequence). The J segment lost 5 bases and the V segment lost 7 bases, leaving 11 bases of the junction unmatched. The CDR3 is 15 amino acids. For the CDR3, the DNA is TGTGCCAGTACCGATAGGGACAGGGCTTCGACTGAAGCTTTCTTT. It yields the protein CASTDRDRASTEAFF.

The V call is TRBV7-9, the J call TRBJ1-3, with D uncertain. V lost 2 bases, J lost 2 bases, and 10 bases lay in between. The CDR3 extends over 15 amino acids. Germline values: CDR1 SEHNR, CDR2 FQNEAQ (reference sequence). This CDR3 is CASSLIGGTGNTIYF. The CDR3 nucleotides are TGTGCCAGCAGCTTAATTGGCGGAACTGGAAACACCATATATTTT.

The rearrangement joins TRBV14 to TRBJ2-5; D not certain. In germline, CDR1 is SGHDN, CDR2 FVKESK. Trimming left V 1 base short and J 0 bases short, with 9 bases between. There are 15 residues in the CDR3. The CDR3 DNA reads TGTGCCAGCAGCCAAGCCCGACGGAACCAAGAGACCCAGTACTTC. Its translation: CASSQARRNQETQYF.

J is TRBJ1-3 and V is TRBV25-1, with unresolved D. The length of the CDR3 is 15 residues. Germline lookup yields CDR1 MGHDK and CDR2 SYGVNS. Trimming pared 3 bases from V and 3 bases from J, leaving 12 bases between. In DNA, the CDR3 is TGTGCCAGCAGTGATCTAAACGGTTTTGGAAACACCATATATTTT. Its protein product is CASSDLNGFGNTIYF.

The chain employs TRBV6-2 or TRBV6-3 and TRBJ2-7; a weak D match, TRBD1 (5 bases). Trimming stripped 5 bases from V and 0 bases from J, with 14 bases between. The CDR3 is 15 amino acids. In germline, CDR1 is MNHEY, CDR2 SVGEGT. CDR3 sequence reads: CASSDPTELSYEQYF. DNA for the CDR3: TGTGCCAGCAGTGACCCGACAGAGCTCTCCTACGAGCAGTACTTC.

V is TRBV6-5 and J is TRBJ2-1, with 7 bases that match TRBD1. V was pared by 10 bases and J by 2 bases, with 5 bases of the junction left unmatched. The germline CDR1 and CDR2 sequences are MNHEY and SVGAGI. The CDR3 totals 13 residues. For the CDR3, the DNA is TGTGCCATCGCCGGGACAGCCTACAATGAGCAGTTCTTC. The encoded protein is CAIAGTAYNEQFF.

J is TRBJ1-3 and V is TRBV10-3; no reliable D call. In germline, CDR1 is ENHRY, CDR2 SYGVKD. The CDR3 is made up of 15 amino acids. The ends were cut back, 0 bases at V and 6 bases at J, with 12 bases in the middle. For the CDR3, the DNA is TGTGCCATCAGTGAGTCTCGGGTATCGAAAAACACCATATATTTT. Translation: CAISESRVSKNTIYF.

The chain couples TRBV14 to TRBJ1-1; the D gene is possibly TRBD1 (6 bases). The CDR3 is 15 residues long. Trimming removed 1 base at V and 3 bases at J, with 12 bases between. Germline V gives CDR1 SGHDN, CDR2 FVKESK. In DNA form, the CDR3 reads TGTGCCAGCAGCCAAGGGGTCCAGGGGTACACTGAAGCTTTCTTT. Translating gives CASSQGVQGYTEAFF.

The chain combines TRBV12-5 with TRBJ2-4, with 12 bases matching TRBD1. CDR1 and CDR2 (germline): LGHNT, FRNRAP. CDR3 length: 19 residues. Losses at the gene ends were 3 bases for V and 2 bases for J; bases not matched to a gene: 11. The CDR3 loop is CASGFQRYGTGGTKNIQYF. The CDR3, as DNA: TGTGCTAGTGGTTTCCAGCGATACGGGACAGGGGGCACCAAAAACATTCAGTACTTC.